The clone carrying this T cell receptor (beta chain) was detected only a few times. Its cognate antigen is unknown. Trimming took off 6 bases at V and 7 bases at J, with 16 bases between the two ends. The CDR3 is made up of 13 amino acids. Germline loops: CDR1 MDHEN, CDR2 SYDVKM. These data belong to a study of beta chain features in type 1 diabetes. Points from the study as a whole: Naive, central memory and regulatory TCRB repertoires appeared more similar among patients than healthy donors.

TCRB transcripts that were expressed got sequenced, as all of the isolated RNA had been reverse transcribed. Data came from immunoSEQ multiplex PCR; TCRdb stores just in-frame clones and leaves some out. This sample has under 900,000 clones, with roughly 16% found just once. This TCR was sampled from a young woman in good health. The V call is TRBV28, the J call TRBJ2-7; D uncertain. Sequenced: naive CD4+ T cells from blood. The CDR3 protein is CASRKGRKWEQYF. CDR3 nucleotides: TGTGCCAGCAGGAAAGGACGTAAGTGGGAGCAGTACTTC.